This is a list of T cell receptor beta chains from one sample in a study of T-cell memory formation after mild COVID-19. TCRdb passed the 5' RACE reads through MiXCR, listing each CDR3 protein once. The repertoire holds 530,000 or so distinct CDR3 sequences, with 15% to 20% as singletons. The sequenced sample consisted of PBMCs or a T cell subset sorted from them (not recorded which). Receptor source: an adult woman who had mild COVID-19 (a few samples of this study predate the infection). Cell type and time point are not known. Each CDR3 is given with its conserved first and last residue. Fields, in order: CDR3 protein, clone size, V gene, J gene. Only some rows state a clone size, as once, few, many or a class for expanded clones.

CDR3 protein: CASSSTGGTGGWGAFF; clone size: NA; V gene: TRBV7-2; J gene: TRBJ1-1
CDR3 protein: CASAKQGSEAFF; clone size: NA; V gene: TRBV6-2/TRBV6-3; J gene: TRBJ1-1
CDR3 protein: CASSQNPEAVTGELFF; clone size: many; V gene: TRBV3-1; J gene: TRBJ2-2
CDR3 protein: CASSLASGQSTDTQYF; clone size: NA; V gene: TRBV7-6; J gene: TRBJ2-3
CDR3 protein: CASSHGGVSNQPQHF; clone size: NA; V gene: TRBV5-4; J gene: TRBJ1-5
CDR3 protein: CASRRRQGRGQPQHF; clone size: few; V gene: TRBV6-1; J gene: TRBJ1-5
CDR3 protein: CASSPEGAPDTQYF; clone size: NA; V gene: TRBV9; J gene: TRBJ2-3
CDR3 protein: CSATPGTGWTEAFF; clone size: NA; V gene: TRBV20-1; J gene: TRBJ1-1
CDR3 protein: CASSYSRRLAGADTQYF; clone size: NA; V gene: TRBV12-3/TRBV12-4; J gene: TRBJ2-3
CDR3 protein: CASSFMGPGQRDYNEQFF; clone size: few; V gene: TRBV11-1; J gene: TRBJ2-1
CDR3 protein: CSAALGPGQYF; clone size: few; V gene: TRBV20-1; J gene: TRBJ2-7
CDR3 protein: CSVAGGIARGRDYGYTF; clone size: few; V gene: TRBV29-1; J gene: TRBJ1-2
CDR3 protein: CATSDSRPHTGELFF; clone size: few; V gene: TRBV24-1; J gene: TRBJ2-2
CDR3 protein: CASSLENREGYGYTF; clone size: few; V gene: TRBV5-1; J gene: TRBJ1-2
CDR3 protein: CSAIPSTSFYEQYF; clone size: NA; V gene: TRBV20-1; J gene: TRBJ2-7
CDR3 protein: CASSAGPAGSNSPLHF; clone size: NA; V gene: TRBV5-1; J gene: TRBJ1-6
CDR3 protein: CASSSGRPTGELFF; clone size: few; V gene: TRBV7-3; J gene: TRBJ2-2
CDR3 protein: CASSTSLNTGELFF; clone size: NA; V gene: TRBV19; J gene: TRBJ2-2
CDR3 protein: CATSDFSQSEQFF; clone size: NA; V gene: TRBV24-1; J gene: TRBJ2-1
CDR3 protein: CASSQVRDTFYEQYF; clone size: NA; V gene: TRBV4-1; J gene: TRBJ2-7
CDR3 protein: CATGHTDTQYF; clone size: NA; V gene: TRBV24-1; J gene: TRBJ2-3
CDR3 protein: CASSLRSSSTDTQYF; clone size: many; V gene: TRBV5-1; J gene: TRBJ2-3
CDR3 protein: CASSPARGTDTQYF; clone size: few; V gene: TRBV18; J gene: TRBJ2-3
CDR3 protein: CASSPASGGTDSYEQYF; clone size: NA; V gene: TRBV18; J gene: TRBJ2-7
CDR3 protein: CASSQVAIAEEQYF; clone size: NA; V gene: TRBV4-1; J gene: TRBJ2-7
CDR3 protein: CASSTDRVFDEQFF; clone size: few; V gene: TRBV5-4; J gene: TRBJ2-1
CDR3 protein: CSVNSGSQETQYF; clone size: NA; V gene: TRBV29-1; J gene: TRBJ2-5
CDR3 protein: CASSPGQGAKVSVKLFF; clone size: NA; V gene: TRBV12-3/TRBV12-4; J gene: TRBJ1-4
CDR3 protein: CSAREGGPGETQYF; clone size: NA; V gene: TRBV20-1; J gene: TRBJ2-5
CDR3 protein: CASSLAVGVFF; clone size: few; V gene: TRBV12-3/TRBV12-4; J gene: TRBJ2-2
CDR3 protein: CAISGGTGGGEQFF; clone size: few; V gene: TRBV10-3; J gene: TRBJ2-1
CDR3 protein: CASSLLGDGNTEAFF; clone size: few; V gene: TRBV5-1; J gene: TRBJ1-1
CDR3 protein: CASIPPGQGNTQYF; clone size: many; V gene: TRBV12-3/TRBV12-4; J gene: TRBJ2-3
CDR3 protein: CASSPGPWDNQPQHF; clone size: few; V gene: TRBV5-1; J gene: TRBJ1-5
CDR3 protein: CASSLVPGVSYEQYF; clone size: many; V gene: TRBV5-1; J gene: TRBJ2-7
CDR3 protein: CASSEAAGYGYTF; clone size: NA; V gene: TRBV6-1; J gene: TRBJ1-2
CDR3 protein: CATEPLTGSWTEAFF; clone size: NA; V gene: TRBV6-2/TRBV6-3; J gene: TRBJ1-1
CDR3 protein: CASSLRASGNNEQFF; clone size: NA; V gene: TRBV12-3/TRBV12-4; J gene: TRBJ2-1
CDR3 protein: CASGGVSGELFF; clone size: NA; V gene: TRBV2; J gene: TRBJ2-2
CDR3 protein: CATSEGGLPSQDTQYF; clone size: few; V gene: TRBV24-1; J gene: TRBJ2-3
CDR3 protein: CASSLSRSLHF; clone size: many; V gene: TRBV12-3/TRBV12-4; J gene: TRBJ1-6
CDR3 protein: CSARGSHSYEQYF; clone size: NA; V gene: TRBV20-1; J gene: TRBJ2-7
CDR3 protein: CASSRDPLTDTQYF; clone size: NA; V gene: TRBV7-3; J gene: TRBJ2-3
CDR3 protein: CSGRGQGNEQFF; clone size: NA; V gene: TRBV29-1; J gene: TRBJ2-1
CDR3 protein: CASSPPRGSGRSLDTQYF; clone size: many; V gene: TRBV7-8; J gene: TRBJ2-3
CDR3 protein: CASSPPSGSGGEQFF; clone size: few; V gene: TRBV7-2; J gene: TRBJ2-1
CDR3 protein: CASSRGTGEYNEQFF; clone size: few; V gene: TRBV6-5; J gene: TRBJ2-1
CDR3 protein: CSARDQAAGTSQYF; clone size: NA; V gene: TRBV20-1; J gene: TRBJ2-3